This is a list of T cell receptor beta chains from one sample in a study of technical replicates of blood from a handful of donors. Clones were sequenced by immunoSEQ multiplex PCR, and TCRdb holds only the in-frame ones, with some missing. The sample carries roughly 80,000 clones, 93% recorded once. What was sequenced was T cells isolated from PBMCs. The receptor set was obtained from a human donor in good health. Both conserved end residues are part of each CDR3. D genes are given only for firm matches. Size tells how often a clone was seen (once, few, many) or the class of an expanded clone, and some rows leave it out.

CDR3 DNA: TGTGCCAGCAGTCTCGGACTAGCGGGGGGGAGACATGAGCAGTTCTTC
CDR3 protein: CASSLGLAGGRHEQFF
D gene: TRBD2
V gene: TRBV7-3
clone size: NA
J gene: TRBJ2-1

CDR3 DNA: TGTGCCAGTAAAAGGGGTCTGGGGCCCTATGGCTACACCTTC
CDR3 protein: CASKRGLGPYGYTF
D gene: NA
V gene: TRBV19
clone size: NA
J gene: TRBJ1-2

CDR3 DNA: TGTGCCAGCAGCCGTTTCGGGGGTAACGAGCAGTACTTC
CDR3 protein: CASSRFGGNEQYF
D gene: NA
V gene: TRBV7-2
clone size: once
J gene: TRBJ2-7

CDR3 DNA: TGTGCCAGCAGCTTAGGGGGACAGGGGGACTATGGCTACACCTTC
CDR3 protein: CASSLGGQGDYGYTF
D gene: TRBD1
V gene: TRBV7-9
clone size: NA
J gene: TRBJ1-2

CDR3 DNA: TGTGCCAGCAGCTTCAGTTATTCACCCCTCCACTTT
CDR3 protein: CASSFSYSPLHF
D gene: NA
V gene: TRBV7-9
clone size: NA
J gene: TRBJ1-6

CDR3 DNA: TGCGCCAGCAGCATGACTAGTGTCGACGAGCAGTACTTC
CDR3 protein: CASSMTSVDEQYF
D gene: NA
V gene: TRBV5-1
clone size: NA
J gene: TRBJ2-7

CDR3 DNA: TGTGCCAGCAACTGGACAGCAGGGACCCAGTACTTC
CDR3 protein: CASNWTAGTQYF
D gene: NA
V gene: TRBV9
clone size: NA
J gene: TRBJ2-5

CDR3 DNA: TGTGCCAGCAGTTTGTCAGTTTCGTACAATGAGCAGTTCTTC
CDR3 protein: CASSLSVSYNEQFF
D gene: NA
V gene: TRBV27
clone size: NA
J gene: TRBJ2-1

CDR3 DNA: TGCGCCAGCAGCTTACAGACAGGGGCCTACGAGCAGTACTTC
CDR3 protein: CASSLQTGAYEQYF
D gene: TRBD1
V gene: TRBV5-1
clone size: NA
J gene: TRBJ2-7

CDR3 DNA: TGTGCCAGCAGCCGAGATGTGCGCGGCTACACCTTC
CDR3 protein: CASSRDVRGYTF
D gene: NA
V gene: TRBV4-2
clone size: NA
J gene: TRBJ1-2

CDR3 DNA: TGTGCCAGTAGTATAGATGGGTTAGGGACAGGGATTCGCGAGCAGTACTTC
CDR3 protein: CASSIDGLGTGIREQYF
D gene: TRBD1
V gene: TRBV19
clone size: NA
J gene: TRBJ2-7

CDR3 DNA: TGTGCCAGCAGTGAGGTTTATTTTGGGAGAGGGACCCAGTACTTC
CDR3 protein: CASSEVYFGRGTQYF
D gene: NA
V gene: TRBV2
clone size: NA
J gene: TRBJ2-5

CDR3 DNA: TGTGCCAGCAGCCAGAAACGACCGGCGGGGACCCAGTACTTC
CDR3 protein: CASSQKRPAGTQYF
D gene: NA
V gene: TRBV7-2
clone size: NA
J gene: TRBJ2-5

CDR3 DNA: TGTGCCAGCGCAATACAGGCCTACCAGCGGGGGAACTCCTACGAGCAGTACTTC
CDR3 protein: CASAIQAYQRGNSYEQYF
D gene: TRBD2
V gene: TRBV14
clone size: few
J gene: TRBJ2-7

CDR3 DNA: TGCGCCAGCAGCGAAAGCCGGGACACACATAACTATGGCTACACCTTC
CDR3 protein: CASSESRDTHNYGYTF
D gene: NA
V gene: TRBV4-1
clone size: NA
J gene: TRBJ1-2

CDR3 DNA: TGCGCCAGCGGAAGACAGGATGCATCCTCTGGGGCCAACGTCCTGACTTTC
CDR3 protein: CASGRQDASSGANVLTF
D gene: NA
V gene: TRBV23-1
clone size: NA
J gene: TRBJ2-6

CDR3 DNA: TGTGCCAGCAGCTCCGACAGGCGGGAGACCCAGTACTTC
CDR3 protein: CASSSDRRETQYF
D gene: NA
V gene: TRBV5-4
clone size: NA
J gene: TRBJ2-5

CDR3 DNA: TGTGCCAGCAGTCTGTCAGGCACCGGGGAGCTGTTTTTT
CDR3 protein: CASSLSGTGELFF
D gene: NA
V gene: TRBV27
clone size: NA
J gene: TRBJ2-2

CDR3 DNA: TGTGCCAGCAGTGTTTGGGGGACAAACACCGGGGAGCTGTTTTTT
CDR3 protein: CASSVWGTNTGELFF
D gene: NA
V gene: TRBV2
clone size: NA
J gene: TRBJ2-2

CDR3 DNA: TGTGCCAGCAGTTCGGGGGTCGAGGCGAACACCGGGGAGCTGTTTTTT
CDR3 protein: CASSSGVEANTGELFF
D gene: NA
V gene: TRBV27
clone size: NA
J gene: TRBJ2-2

CDR3 DNA: TGTGCCAGCAGCTTAAGCCAGCAGGGGGCCACCGGGGAGCTGTTTTTT
CDR3 protein: CASSLSQQGATGELFF
D gene: TRBD1
V gene: TRBV5-6
clone size: NA
J gene: TRBJ2-2

CDR3 DNA: TGTGCCAGCATCGGGACAGTTTATAATTCACCCCTCCACTTT
CDR3 protein: CASIGTVYNSPLHF
D gene: TRBD1
V gene: TRBV28
clone size: NA
J gene: TRBJ1-6

CDR3 DNA: TGCGCCAGCAGTGGGACTAGCGGGCACCTCCCGGAATCCTACGAGCAGTACTTC
CDR3 protein: CASSGTSGHLPESYEQYF
D gene: TRBD2
V gene: TRBV10-1
clone size: NA
J gene: TRBJ2-7

CDR3 DNA: TGTGCCAGCAGTCCTAGCGGTCTAACTGAAATCAAGAACACCGGGGAGCTGTTTTTT
CDR3 protein: CASSPSGLTEIKNTGELFF
D gene: TRBD2
V gene: TRBV28
clone size: NA
J gene: TRBJ2-2

CDR3 DNA: TGCGCCAGCAGCTTAAGATCGGGGGGCTACAATGAGCAGTTCTTC
CDR3 protein: CASSLRSGGYNEQFF
D gene: TRBD2
V gene: TRBV5-1
clone size: NA
J gene: TRBJ2-1

CDR3 DNA: TGTGCCAGCAGTTTTTTCGGGACTAGCGGCGACGAGCAGTACTTC
CDR3 protein: CASSFFGTSGDEQYF
D gene: TRBD2
V gene: TRBV28
clone size: NA
J gene: TRBJ2-7

CDR3 DNA: TGTGCCAGCAGCCGAATGAGGACAGGGGTGGGCACTGAAGCTTTCTTT
CDR3 protein: CASSRMRTGVGTEAFF
D gene: TRBD1
V gene: TRBV5-5
clone size: NA
J gene: TRBJ1-1

CDR3 DNA: TGCGCCAGCAGCCCCTGGACTAGCGAGGGGAACTACGAGCAGTACTTC
CDR3 protein: CASSPWTSEGNYEQYF
D gene: TRBD2
V gene: TRBV4-1
clone size: NA
J gene: TRBJ2-7

CDR3 DNA: TGTGCCATCAGTGATAATTCGGGGCTAGCGGGGGGTTACAATGAGCAGTTCTTC
CDR3 protein: CAISDNSGLAGGYNEQFF
D gene: TRBD2
V gene: TRBV10-3
clone size: NA
J gene: TRBJ2-1

CDR3 DNA: TGTGCCAGCAGTTTAGCGGGGGGCATTAGGGAGACCCAGTACTTC
CDR3 protein: CASSLAGGIRETQYF
D gene: TRBD2
V gene: TRBV27
clone size: NA
J gene: TRBJ2-5

CDR3 DNA: TGTGCCAGCAGCTTAGGACTAGCTAGCACAGATACGCAGTATTTT
CDR3 protein: CASSLGLASTDTQYF
D gene: TRBD2
V gene: TRBV7-9
clone size: NA
J gene: TRBJ2-3

CDR3 DNA: TGTGCCAGCAGCCAAGAACCCAGGAATGAGCAGTTCTTC
CDR3 protein: CASSQEPRNEQFF
D gene: NA
V gene: TRBV4-2
clone size: NA
J gene: TRBJ2-1

CDR3 DNA: TGTGCCAGCTCACCAAACAGGGGTCGAGATGAGCAGTTCTTC
CDR3 protein: CASSPNRGRDEQFF
D gene: TRBD1
V gene: TRBV18
clone size: few
J gene: TRBJ2-1